Shown below are 28 T cell receptor beta chains from a single sample sequenced in a study of OX40 agonist ivuxolimab in advanced cancers. Method: immunoSEQ multiplex PCR; TCRdb's copy keeps in-frame clones and lacks some. The sample includes some 60,000 clones, about 85% of them seen just once. The specimen comprised CD4+ or CD8+ T cells sorted from blood, sampled in a trial of the OX40 agonist ivuxolimab. These receptors originate from an adult with an advanced solid tumor such as melanoma, head and neck, liver or kidney cancer.

This clone has a single count. The chain employs TRBV19 and TRBJ1-5; D perhaps matches TRBD1 (5 bases). The CDR3 loop spans 13 amino acids. Looked up from germline, CDR1 is LNHDA and CDR2 is SQIVND (reference sequence). V was trimmed by 4 bases and J by 9 bases, leaving 13 bases between them. DNA of the CDR3: TGTGCCAGTAGTACCCAGGGCCGAGGGCCCCAGCATTTT. Translating gives CASSTQGRGPQHF.

The V call is TRBV5-1, the J call TRBJ2-1; TRBD2 agrees at 10 bases. Losses at the gene ends were 0 bases for V and 7 bases for J; bases not matched to a gene: 7. This CDR3 comprises 16 residues. CDR1 is SGHRS, CDR2 YFSETQ, per germline. The CDR3 sequence: CASSLELAGVGNEQFF. CDR3 in DNA: TGCGCCAGCAGCTTGGAGCTAGCGGGAGTTGGAAATGAGCAGTTCTTC.

The J gene is TRBJ1-5, the V gene TRBV19; D is uncertain. The CDR3 runs 14 residues. Germline V gene data show CDR1 as LNHDA and CDR2 as SQIVND (reference sequence). V dropped 0 bases and J dropped 6 bases, with 9 bases sitting between them. Here the CDR3 DNA reads TGTGCCAGTAGTATAGAGCAGAGTGGTCAGCCCCAGCATTTT. Amino acid sequence: CASSIEQSGQPQHF.

This chain uses TRBV11-2 with TRBJ2-5, with a tentative D call TRBD1 (6 bases). Germline values: CDR1 SGHAT, CDR2 FQNNGV. V dropped 5 bases and J dropped 4 bases, with 11 bases sitting between them. This CDR3 contains 13 residues. In DNA, the CDR3 is TGTGCCAGCAGCAGGGACATGGGAGAGACCCAGTACTTC. Amino acid sequence: CASSRDMGETQYF.

The V gene is TRBV5-1, the J gene TRBJ2-1; 7 positions match TRBD2. Trimming at V came to 2 bases and at J to 15 bases, leaving 14 bases not matched to a gene. The CDR3 spans 14 residues. Germline V gives CDR1 SGHRS, CDR2 YFSETQ. The CDR3, as DNA: TGCGCCAGCAGCTTACGGCAGGCTAGCGGAGTTCTGTTCTTC. Protein product: CASSLRQASGVLFF.

The rearrangement uses TRBV6-1 and TRBJ1-1; D unclear. The germline gives CDR1 MNHNS, CDR2 SASEGT. The ends were cut back, 2 bases at V and 3 bases at J, with 4 bases in the middle. CDR3 length: 12 amino acids. The CDR3 is CASSETYTEAFF. The DNA for the CDR3 is TGTGCCAGCAGTGAAACGTACACTGAAGCTTTCTTT.

This clone was seen just once. The genes are TRBV4-1 and TRBJ2-7; D unresolved. CDR3 length: 12 residues. V lost 0 bases to trimming and J lost 4 bases, with 4 bases between them. Germline lookup yields CDR1 MGHRA and CDR2 YSYEKL. The DNA of the CDR3 is TGCGCCAGCAGCCAAGAGTTGTACGAGCAGTACTTC. Amino acid sequence: CASSQELYEQYF.

This sequence joins TRBV2 and TRBJ2-1, with a possible D match to TRBD1 (5 bases). The V and J ends lost 5 bases and 6 bases respectively, with 17 bases between them. Germline values: CDR1 SNHLY, CDR2 FYNNEI. The CDR3 sequence is 15 residues long. The CDR3 bases are TGTGCCAGCAGTCGGACACCTGGGGTGGTCAATGAGCAGTTCTTC. Translated: CASSRTPGVVNEQFF.

The chain links TRBV28 to TRBJ2-7; possible D gene TRBD1, 5 bases. V was trimmed by 3 bases and J by 0 bases, leaving 15 bases between them. The germline V gene encodes CDR1 MDHEN and CDR2 SYDVKM. The length of the CDR3 is 16 residues. CDR3 nucleotide sequence: TGTGCCAGCAGTTTCCTGGGCAGGGCGAGCTCCTACGAGCAGTACTTC. It codes for CASSFLGRASSYEQYF. The whole variable domain, remainder taken from reference TRBV28 and TRBJ2-7, is DVKVTQSSRYLVKRTGEKVFLECVQDMDHENMFWYRQDPGLGLRLIYFSYDVKMKEKGDIPEGYSVSREKKERFSLILESASTNQTSMYLCASSFLGRASSYEQYFGPGTRLTVT.

This clone was found once. The chain joins TRBV19 to TRBJ1-5, with D unresolved. V lost 6 bases to trimming and J lost 5 bases, with 14 bases between them. The CDR3 length is 14 residues. Per the germline V gene, CDR1 is LNHDA and CDR2 is SQIVND (reference sequence). CDR3: CASRAAPQDQPQHF. CDR3 bases: TGTGCCAGTAGGGCAGCTCCCCAGGATCAGCCCCAGCATTTT.

The chain couples TRBV4-1 to TRBJ2-7, with D tentatively TRBD1 (6 bases). The CDR3 extends over 14 amino acids. Trimming took 4 bases from V and 3 from J, leaving 13 bases between them. Germline loops: CDR1 MGHRA, CDR2 YSYEKL. For the CDR3, the DNA is TGCGCCAGCAGCCCACAGGGCCAGGACTACGAGCAGTACTTC. This translates into CASSPQGQDYEQYF.

This clone is judged medium-sized (0.01 to 0.1%). This rearrangement joins TRBV4-1 to TRBJ2-7; 7 bases match TRBD1. The CDR3 spans 15 residues. CDR1 is MGHRA, CDR2 YSYEKL, per germline. V was clipped by 1 base and J by 2 bases; unmatched bases: 5. The CDR3 DNA reads TGCGCCAGCAGCCAAGGATCTACAGGGGCCTACGAGCAGTACTTC. Protein sequence: CASSQGSTGAYEQYF.

The chain employs TRBV6-6 and TRBJ2-1; 7 bases fit TRBD2. This CDR3 comprises 14 residues. Germline trimming cut 2 bases from V and 5 bases from J; bases unmatched to any gene: 3. CDR1 MNHNY and CDR2 SVGAGI come from the germline V gene (reference sequence). This CDR3 is CASSYQRGNNEQFF. The CDR3 DNA sequence: TGTGCCAGCAGTTACCAGCGGGGCAACAATGAGCAGTTCTTC.

J is TRBJ2-1 and V is TRBV14; 8 bases are shared with TRBD2. This CDR3 has 15 amino acids. V lost 4 bases to trimming and J lost 11 bases; unmatched junction nucleotides: 13. In germline, CDR1 is SGHDN, CDR2 FVKESK. CDR3 region: CASSPYGGAGSKQFF. For the CDR3, the DNA is TGTGCCAGCAGCCCCTACGGGGGGGCTGGGTCTAAGCAGTTCTTC. The entire variable domain, with the rest obtained from reference TRBV14 and TRBJ2-1, is as follows: EAGVTQFPSHSVIEKGQTVTLRCDPISGHDNLYWYRRVMGKEIKFLLHFVKESKQDESGMPNNRFLAERTGGTYSTLKVQPAELEDSGVYFCASSPYGGAGSKQFFGPGTRLTVL.

This clone is a singleton in its sample. V gene TRBV25-1 combines with J gene TRBJ1-1; D not certain. V lost 6 bases, J lost 1 base, and 9 bases lay in between. The CDR3 consists of 13 residues. Germline V gene data show CDR1 as MGHDK and CDR2 as SYGVNS. The CDR3 protein is CASRLDKNTEAFF. The CDR3 bases are TGTGCCAGCAGGTTAGACAAGAACACTGAAGCTTTCTTT.

Note on this clone: At one end the junction does not follow the germline gene, possibly because of a read error. CDR3 DNA sequence: TGTGCCAGTAGTTCTTCACCCCCTGGACTACAAGAGGCCCAGTACTTC. Amino acids: CASSSSPPGLQEAQYF. The chain is built from TRBV19 and TRBJ2-5; tentative D call: TRBD2 (6 bases). The CDR3 runs to 16 residues. The germline V gene encodes CDR1 LNHDA and CDR2 SQIVND (reference sequence).

The V call is TRBV11-2, the J call TRBJ1-5; D might be TRBD1 (6 bases). This CDR3 spans 14 amino acids. Germline V gene sequence: CDR1 SGHAT, CDR2 FQNNGV. V was trimmed by 1 base and J by 6 bases, leaving 10 bases between them. The CDR3 nucleotides read TGTGCCAGCAGCTTAGCAGGGGCAGGTCAGCCCCAGCATTTT. Protein: CASSLAGAGQPQHF.

The chain has TRBV7-9 and TRBJ2-5; 7 positions match TRBD1. The CDR3 is 15 amino acids. V lost 5 bases and J lost 4; bases outside the gene matches: 10. Germline CDR1 is SEHNR and CDR2 is FQNEAQ (reference sequence). CDR3 residues: CASSLDRVGPETQYF. The CDR3 DNA sequence: TGTGCCAGCAGCCTCGACAGGGTCGGCCCAGAGACCCAGTACTTC.

This clone has just one count. V usage is TRBV19 and J usage is TRBJ2-5, with 9 positions matching TRBD1. CDR1 is LNHDA, CDR2 SQIVND, per germline (reference sequence). The junction had 7 bases not matched to a gene; V was cut back by 5 bases and J by 3 bases. The CDR3 has 15 residues. CDR3 in amino acids: CASSGIGTGKETQYF. The CDR3 DNA sequence: TGTGCCAGTAGTGGGATCGGGACAGGGAAAGAGACCCAGTACTTC.

The chain carries TRBV10-3 and TRBJ1-2, with no clear D. V was trimmed by 2 bases and J by 5 bases, leaving 12 bases between them. The CDR3 contains 14 residues. Germline V lookup: CDR1 ENHRY, CDR2 SYGVKD. The CDR3 DNA sequence: TGTGCCATCAGTGAGCGGGCGGGAACTTATGGCTACACCTTC. Encoded protein: CAISERAGTYGYTF.

The chain employs TRBV7-9 and TRBJ1-5; tentatively, D is TRBD1 (5 bases). CDR3 size: 15 residues. CDR1 and CDR2 from the germline V gene are SEHNR and FQNEAQ (reference sequence). The ends were cut back, 1 base at V and 5 bases at J, with 12 bases in the middle. The CDR3 region has the DNA TGTGCCAGCAGCTTAGGAACGGGAGGGGATCAGCCCCAGCATTTT. This gives the protein CASSLGTGGDQPQHF.

This clone was recorded once. CDR3 coding DNA: TGTGCCAGCAGTTTTCCCGGGAGTAATAAGTACTTC. It codes for CASSFPGSNKYF. The V call is TRBV27, the J call TRBJ2-7; tentative D call: TRBD2 (6 bases). The germline CDR1 and CDR2 sequences are MNHEY and SMNVEV (reference sequence). The CDR3 is 12 amino acids. The ends were cut back, 3 bases at V and 11 bases at J, with 14 bases in the middle.

A few counts support this clone. J is TRBJ1-5 and V is TRBV5-8; 7 bases map to TRBD1. Per germline, CDR1 SGHTS and CDR2 YDEGEE. CDR3 size: 15 residues. Trimming at V came to 5 bases and at J to 4 bases, leaving 9 bases not matched to a gene. DNA for the CDR3: TGTGCCAGCAGTCGGGGACAGAAGGTAAATCAGCCCCAGCATTTT. It codes for CASSRGQKVNQPQHF.

The chain combines TRBV28 with TRBJ2-5, with TRBD2 identical over 7 bases. Matching the DNA end better, TRBJ2-7 makes the J call doubtful. Germline V gives CDR1 MDHEN, CDR2 SYDVKM. The CDR3 covers 14 residues. The CDR3 sequence is CASRWEGNAYEQYF. CDR3 sequence (DNA): TGTGCCAGCAGATGGGAGGGAAATGCCTACGAGCAGTACTTC.

The chain is built from TRBV11-2 and TRBJ2-3; D gene ambiguous. Trimming took 1 base from V and 2 from J, leaving 7 bases between them. The CDR3 covers 14 residues. The germline gives CDR1 SGHAT, CDR2 FQNNGV. The CDR3 bases are TGTGCCAGCAGCTTAGCGTACAACACAGATACGCAGTATTTT. Protein sequence: CASSLAYNTDTQYF.

The J gene is TRBJ1-1, the V gene TRBV9, with D possibly matching TRBD1 (5 bases). In germline, CDR1 is SGDLS, CDR2 YYNGEE. This CDR3 contains 14 residues. Trimming removed 3 bases at V and 5 bases at J, with 14 bases between. The CDR3 bases are TGTGCCAGCAGCGCAGTTTCCCCAGGGACTGAAGCTTTCTTT. It is translated as CASSAVSPGTEAFF.

V and J are TRBV28 and TRBJ2-7; D call uncertain. V lost 6 bases, J lost 4 bases, and 16 bases lay in between. The CDR3 contains 14 residues. Per the germline V gene, CDR1 is MDHEN and CDR2 is SYDVKM. The CDR3 sequence: CASRRKSPPYEQYF. The CDR3 bases are TGTGCCAGCAGACGGAAATCACCCCCTTACGAGCAGTACTTC.

The chain has TRBV5-1 and TRBJ1-4; TRBD1 matches at 7 bases. The CDR3 has 14 amino acids. V trimming: 0 bases; J trimming: 5 bases; junction bases outside the gene matches: 1. The germline V gene has CDR1 SGHRS and CDR2 YFSETQ. The CDR3 spells CASSLGGQNEKLFF. The CDR3, as DNA: TGCGCCAGCAGCTTGGGGGGACAGAATGAAAAACTGTTTTTT. Supplemented by reference TRBV5-1 and TRBJ1-4, the full variable domain reads KAGVTQTPRYLIKTRGQQVTLSCSPISGHRSVSWYQQTPGQGLQFLFEYFSETQRNKGNFPGRFSGRQFSNSRSEMNVSTLELGDSALYLCASSLGGQNEKLFFGSGTQLSVL.